This T cell receptor beta chain is from a study of blood T cell repertoires in COVID-19. For the study at large: Researchers got acute and convalescent COVID-19 samples from the United States, Italy and Spain. Sample material is recorded as cDNA or gDNA derived from T cells, B-cell-depleted T cells, or PBMCs.

Trimming pared 5 bases from V and 5 bases from J, leaving 12 bases between. The germline V gene encodes CDR1 LNHDA and CDR2 SQIVND (reference sequence). The CDR3 runs to 13 residues. Authors' data handling: Reference gene primer amplification gave estimated nucleated cell counts. Libraries were prepared by immunoSEQ multiplex PCR; TCRdb keeps only in-frame clonotypes and omits some of them. The V and J calls and clone size come from that table; D and trimming were worked out from the DNA. In the table there are about 150,000 clones, roughly 89% of which are singletons. The sample was peripheral blood. The chain recombines TRBV19 with TRBJ1-1; a possible D gene is TRBD1 (6 bases). This clonotype was obtained from a man aged 55 to 70 with active or convalescent COVID-19. In DNA form, the CDR3 reads TGTGCCAGTAGTTACAGGGTCGGTACTGAAGCTTTCTTT. Its protein is CASSYRVGTEAFF.